This T cell receptor (beta chain) appears in the sequencing data of a study of OX40 agonist ivuxolimab in advanced cancers. Across the whole study: Prior anti-PD-1, anti-PD-L1 or anti-CTLA-4 therapy did not bar entry, and 40% had some. Overall study findings and caveats: Nonresponders, in some cases, also had low normalized T-cell clonal expansion. On average, a greater number of expanded clones characterised CD8+ T cells relative to CD4+.

In regard to this clone: What it binds is unknown.

The assay was immunoSEQ multiplex PCR, and TCRdb's table has in-frame clones only and misses some. The sample has tens of thousands of clones; 70% to 90% are singletons. Trimming pared 5 bases from V and 2 bases from J, leaving 18 bases between. The germline V gene has CDR1 SGHVS and CDR2 FQNEAQ. The CDR3 length is 16 residues. This clonotype was sampled from an adult with an advanced solid tumor such as melanoma, head and neck, liver or kidney cancer. The gene calls are TRBV7-8 and TRBJ1-1, with a tentative D call TRBD1 (5 bases). This material consisted of CD4+ or CD8+ T cells sorted from blood, taken in a trial of the OX40 agonist ivuxolimab. In DNA form, the CDR3 reads TGTGCCAGCAGCCATCTTCGGGGACGGACTAACACTGAAGCTTTCTTT. Translation: CASSHLRGRTNTEAFF.